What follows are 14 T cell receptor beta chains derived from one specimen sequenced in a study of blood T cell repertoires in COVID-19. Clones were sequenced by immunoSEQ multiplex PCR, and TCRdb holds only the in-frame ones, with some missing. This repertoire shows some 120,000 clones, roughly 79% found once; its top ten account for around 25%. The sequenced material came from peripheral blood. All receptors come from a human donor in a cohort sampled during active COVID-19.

In DNA form, the CDR3 reads TGTGCCAGCAGCTTGGGGGCAGGGGAATTGGACACTGAAGCTTTCTTT. The encoded protein is CASSLGAGELDTEAFF. The chain recombines TRBV5-4 with TRBJ1-1; maybe TRBD1 (6 bases). Trimming removed 0 bases from V and 3 bases from J, with 15 bases in between. This CDR3 is 16 amino acids long. CDR1 is SGHNT and CDR2 is YYREEE in the germline V gene (reference sequence).

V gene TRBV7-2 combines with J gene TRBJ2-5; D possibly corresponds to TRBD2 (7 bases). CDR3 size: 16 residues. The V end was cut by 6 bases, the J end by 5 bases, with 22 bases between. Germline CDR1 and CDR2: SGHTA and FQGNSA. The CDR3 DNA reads TGTGCCAGCAGTCCAACTAAGACGGGGGGCCGGGAGACCCAGTACTTC. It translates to CASSPTKTGGRETQYF.

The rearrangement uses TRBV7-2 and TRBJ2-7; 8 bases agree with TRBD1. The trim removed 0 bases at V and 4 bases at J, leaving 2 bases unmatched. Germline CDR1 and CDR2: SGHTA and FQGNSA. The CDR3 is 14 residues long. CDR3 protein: CASSLARGLYEQYF. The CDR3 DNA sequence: TGTGCCAGCAGCTTAGCCAGGGGGCTATACGAGCAGTACTTC.

CDR3 in amino acids: CASSYSGPGAETQYF. Written as DNA, the CDR3 is TGTGCCAGCAGTTACTCGGGGCCGGGTGCAGAGACCCAGTACTTC. The chain joins TRBV6-2 or TRBV6-3 to TRBJ2-5, with TRBD1 as a possible D gene (5 bases). From germline, CDR1 is MNHEY and CDR2 SVGEGT. The V and J ends lost 0 bases and 4 bases respectively, with 12 bases between them. This CDR3 contains 15 residues.

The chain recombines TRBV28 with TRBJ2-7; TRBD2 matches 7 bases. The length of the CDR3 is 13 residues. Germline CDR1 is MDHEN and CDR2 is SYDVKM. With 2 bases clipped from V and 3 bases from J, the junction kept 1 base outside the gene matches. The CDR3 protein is CASSLLAVYEQYF. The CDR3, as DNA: TGTGCCAGCAGTTTACTAGCGGTCTACGAGCAGTACTTC.

CDR3 bases: TGTGCCAGCAGCCTAACGTGGGACGCGCGGGGTTACGAGCAGTACTTC. Protein sequence: CASSLTWDARGYEQYF. The chain is built from TRBV3-1 (or the pseudogene TRBV3-2) and TRBJ2-7, with D tentatively TRBD2 (6 bases). The CDR3 is made up of 16 amino acids. Germline values: CDR1 LGHDT, CDR2 YNNKEL (reference sequence). V lost 4 bases, J lost 4 bases, and 20 bases lay in between.

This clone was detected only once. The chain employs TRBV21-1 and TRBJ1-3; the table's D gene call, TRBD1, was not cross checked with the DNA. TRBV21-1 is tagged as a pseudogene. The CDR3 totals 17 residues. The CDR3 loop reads CASSNYRQGLVGSTIYF. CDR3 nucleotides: TGTGCCAGCAGCAATTACCGACAGGGCCTTGTAGGCAGCACCATATATTTT.

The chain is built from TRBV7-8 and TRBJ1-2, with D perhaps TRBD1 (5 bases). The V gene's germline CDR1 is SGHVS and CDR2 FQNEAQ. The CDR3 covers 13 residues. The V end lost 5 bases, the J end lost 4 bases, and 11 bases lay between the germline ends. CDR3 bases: TGTGCCAGCAGCAGCGGGGCTGTCTATGGCTACACCTTC. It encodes CASSSGAVYGYTF.

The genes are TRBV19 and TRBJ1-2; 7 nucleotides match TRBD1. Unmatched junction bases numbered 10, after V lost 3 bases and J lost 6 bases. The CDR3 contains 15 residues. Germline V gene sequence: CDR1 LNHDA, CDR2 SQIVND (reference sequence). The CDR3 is CASSIPGTEYDGYTF. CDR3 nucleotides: TGTGCCAGTAGTATCCCTGGGACAGAGTATGATGGCTACACCTTC.

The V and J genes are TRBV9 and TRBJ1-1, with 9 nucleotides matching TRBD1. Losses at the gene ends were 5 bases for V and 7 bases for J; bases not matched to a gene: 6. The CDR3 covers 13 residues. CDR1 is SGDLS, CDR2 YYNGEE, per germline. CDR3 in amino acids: CASSAGTGFEAFF. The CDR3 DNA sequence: TGTGCCAGCAGTGCCGGGACAGGGTTTGAAGCTTTCTTT.

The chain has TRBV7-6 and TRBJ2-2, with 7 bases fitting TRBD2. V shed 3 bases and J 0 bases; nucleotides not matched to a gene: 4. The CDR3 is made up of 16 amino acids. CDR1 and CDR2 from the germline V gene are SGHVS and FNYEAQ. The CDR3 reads CASSLTSSPNTGELFF. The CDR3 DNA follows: TGTGCCAGCAGCTTGACTAGCTCGCCGAACACCGGGGAGCTGTTTTTT.

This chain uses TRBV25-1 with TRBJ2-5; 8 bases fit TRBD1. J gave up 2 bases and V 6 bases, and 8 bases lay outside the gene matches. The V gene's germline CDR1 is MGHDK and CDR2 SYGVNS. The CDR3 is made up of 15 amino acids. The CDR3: CASSPDRVGQETQYF. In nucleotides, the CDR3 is TGTGCCAGCAGCCCGGACAGGGTTGGGCAAGAGACCCAGTACTTC.

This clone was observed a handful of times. CDR3 in amino acids: CASSDTRAGGSYEQYF. In DNA form, the CDR3 reads TGTGCCAGCAGTGATACCCGTGCAGGGGGCTCCTACGAGCAGTACTTC. The chain carries TRBV25-1 and TRBJ2-7; TRBD1 matches 7 bases. J lost 0 bases, V lost 3 bases, and 8 bases had no gene match. This CDR3 is built from 16 residues. In germline, CDR1 is MGHDK, CDR2 SYGVNS.

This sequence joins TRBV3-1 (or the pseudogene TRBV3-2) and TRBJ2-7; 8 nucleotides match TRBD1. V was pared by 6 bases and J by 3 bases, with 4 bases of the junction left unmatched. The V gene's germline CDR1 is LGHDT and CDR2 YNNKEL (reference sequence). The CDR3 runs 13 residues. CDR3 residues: CASSLTGGYEQYF. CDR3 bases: TGTGCCAGCAGTCTCACAGGGGGCTACGAGCAGTACTTC.